The TCR beta chain described here comes from a study of cytomegalovirus exposure and HLA in healthy donors. With 7 bases clipped from V and 1 base from J, the junction kept 12 bases outside the gene matches. The CDR3 spans 17 residues. Germline CDR1 reads LNHDA; CDR2 reads SQIVND (reference sequence). For this clone: What it recognizes is unknown.

PCR primers comprised 60 Vbeta and 13 Jbeta primers. Clones were read by immunoSEQ multiplex PCR, and TCRdb kept only the in-frame ones, dropping some. The sample consists of around 140,000 clones, approximately 65% of them appearing once. Study-wide findings and caveats: A later analysis showed HLA-associated TCR beta chains outstripping equally common others in clonal expansion. Some segments of the V type, notably TRBV6-2 and TRBV6-3, were excluded as indistinguishable. Reports indicated that the classifier achieved high specificity and sensitivity in diagnosing cytomegalovirus status.

The V call is TRBV19, the J call TRBJ1-2, with 10 bases that match TRBD1. Sequencing used PBMCs. This TCR was sampled from a woman aged 60-75 years in good health and CMV-seronegative. CDR3 sequence (DNA): TGTGCCAGTATGATGGGGGACAGGGGCCCCTTTAACTATGGCTACACCTTC. Translation: CASMMGDRGPFNYGYTF.